The 19 T cell receptor beta chains below come from one sample, sequenced in a study of blood T cell repertoires in COVID-19 (dated by TCRdb to between 2020 and 2021). Library preparation used the immunoSEQ multiplex PCR assay. TCRdb retrieved this table from immuneACCESS and kept in-frame rearrangements only. Not all clones are present; in checked studies, unresolved V genes account for under half, and no reason is known for the remainder. The sample table contains approximately 170,000 clones; only one count was recorded for around 83% of them. The ten largest clonotypes hold roughly 19% of the sample. The sequencing sample was made of peripheral blood. The receptor source for this set is a woman aged 65 to 85 who had recovered from COVID-19.

The chain has TRBV28 and TRBJ2-7, with D possibly TRBD1 on 6 matching bases. Germline V gene data show CDR1 as MDHEN and CDR2 as SYDVKM. Between the trimmed V and J ends, which lost 4 bases and 3 bases, there was a span of 13 bases. This CDR3 region has 14 residues. CDR3 DNA sequence: TGTGCCAGCAGTTCCCGACAGGCTCACTACGAGCAGTACTTC. Amino acid sequence: CASSSRQAHYEQYF.

The chain joins TRBV10-3 to TRBJ2-5, with 9 bases fitting TRBD1. Germline V gene lookup returns CDR1 ENHRY and CDR2 SYGVKD. The CDR3 loop spans 13 amino acids. With V trimmed by 11 bases and J by 5 bases, 9 bases remained unmatched. CDR3 DNA: TGTGCCGGACGACAGGGGGATTGGGAGACCCAGTACTTC. It translates to CAGRQGDWETQYF.

The genes are TRBV4-2 and TRBJ2-2; 8 nucleotides match TRBD2. There are 15 residues in the CDR3. V lost 1 base, J lost 7 bases, and 5 bases stayed unmatched. Germline V gene lookup returns CDR1 LGHNA and CDR2 YNFKEQ. This CDR3 is CASSQAGGRYGELFF. The CDR3 DNA is TGTGCCAGCAGCCAAGCGGGAGGGAGGTACGGGGAGCTGTTTTTT.

This chain uses TRBV2 with TRBJ1-1; 7 bases align to TRBD1. The CDR3 consists of 13 residues. CDR1 and CDR2 (germline): SNHLY, FYNNEI. Trimming removed 8 bases from V and 2 bases from J; junction bases left unmatched: 5. CDR3 nucleotide sequence: TGTGCCAGCTTGGACAGGATCAACACTGAAGCTTTCTTT. This translates into CASLDRINTEAFF.

This rearrangement joins TRBV18 to TRBJ2-5; D possibly corresponds to TRBD2 (5 bases). The germline gives CDR1 KGHSH, CDR2 LQKENI. The CDR3 consists of 14 residues. The ends were cut back, 8 bases at V and 5 bases at J, with 18 bases in the middle. In DNA, the CDR3 is TGTGCCAGCGCTAGGGTCTGGAGAGGGGAGACCCAGTACTTC. Encoded protein: CASARVWRGETQYF.

The chain employs TRBV19 and TRBJ1-1; D is uncertain. Germline loops: CDR1 LNHDA, CDR2 SQIVND (reference sequence). This CDR3 contains 13 residues. Trimming took off 6 bases at V and 4 bases at J, with 12 bases between the two ends. The CDR3 protein is CASSRRSVTEAFF. The CDR3 region has the DNA TGTGCCAGTAGCCGCCGCTCGGTCACTGAAGCTTTCTTT.

As for this clone: The sample carries other DNA sequences with the same CDR3. The chain combines TRBV7-2 with TRBJ2-1; D may be TRBD2 (6 bases). The ends were cut back, 1 base at V and 3 bases at J, with 7 bases in the middle. The CDR3 spans 14 residues. In germline, CDR1 is SGHTA, CDR2 FQGNSA. The CDR3 loop is CASSLGGDYNEQFF. The CDR3 nucleotides read TGTGCCAGCAGCTTAGGCGGGGACTACAATGAGCAGTTCTTC.

The rearrangement links TRBV5-1 to TRBJ2-1; TRBD2 matches at 16 bases. The CDR3 sequence is 16 residues long. J was trimmed by 9 bases and V by 4 bases; bases with no gene match: 7. From germline, CDR1 is SGHRS and CDR2 YFSETQ. CDR3: CASSPGLAGGPLEQFF. Written as DNA, the CDR3 is TGCGCCAGCAGCCCGGGACTAGCGGGAGGGCCGCTTGAGCAGTTCTTC.

The chain combines TRBV6-6 with TRBJ2-7; 10 nucleotides agree with TRBD1. V lost 0 bases and J lost 4; bases outside the gene matches: 3. CDR1 and CDR2 from the germline V gene are MNHNY and SVGAGI (reference sequence). The CDR3 has 15 residues. The CDR3 region has the DNA TGTGCCAGCAGTTACTCGCCGGGACAGGGGTACGAGCAGTACTTC. Its protein product is CASSYSPGQGYEQYF.

This clone was observed once. The chain couples TRBV27 to TRBJ1-6, with D perhaps matching TRBD1 (5 bases). The CDR3 runs 14 residues. V lost 2 bases and J 9 bases, leaving 11 bases between the germline ends. CDR1 and CDR2 from the germline V gene are MNHEY and SMNVEV (reference sequence). CDR3 loop: CASSLQGMSSPLHF. The CDR3 region has the DNA TGTGCCAGCAGTTTACAGGGTATGAGTTCACCCCTCCACTTT.

The rearrangement links TRBV2 to TRBJ1-6; possibly TRBD1 for D (5 bases). The CDR3 loop spans 12 amino acids. Trimming removed 5 bases from V and 7 bases from J, with 6 bases in between. Germline V CDR1 and CDR2: SNHLY, FYNNEI. CDR3 sequence (DNA): TGTGCCAGCAGTCGGGGGAATTCACCCCTCCACTTT. It translates to CASSRGNSPLHF.

The rearrangement links TRBV6-1 to TRBJ1-1, with D possibly matching TRBD1 (6 bases). In germline, CDR1 is MNHNS, CDR2 SASEGT. Trimming removed 2 bases at V and 4 bases at J, with 8 bases between. This CDR3 region has 13 residues. The CDR3 DNA is TGTGCCAGCAGTGAATTGACAGGCACTGAAGCTTTCTTT. Protein product: CASSELTGTEAFF.

CDR3 bases: TGTGCCAGCTCACCACCGGCGGCTAGGCCCTACAATGAGCAGTTCTTC. Translating gives CASSPPAARPYNEQFF. This chain links TRBV18 with TRBJ2-1; D is uncertain. V gave up 0 bases and J gave up 2 bases, with 11 bases separating them. The CDR3 covers 16 residues. Germline V CDR1 and CDR2: KGHSH, LQKENI. The full variable domain, its missing parts supplied by reference TRBV18 and TRBJ2-1, is NAGVMQNPRHLVRRRGQEARLRCSPMKGHSHVYWYRQLPEEGLKFMVYLQKENIIDESGMPKERFSAEFPKEGPSILRIQQVVRGDSAAYFCASSPPAARPYNEQFFGPGTRLTVL.

The chain recombines TRBV29-1 with TRBJ2-1; D may be TRBD2 (6 bases). Germline V gene sequence: CDR1 SQVTM, CDR2 ANQGSEA. The CDR3 consists of 15 residues. V was shortened by 4 bases and J by 7 bases, with 20 bases between the two germline ends. The CDR3 loop reads CSVGGRGGPGNEQFF. CDR3 nucleotide sequence: TGCAGCGTTGGGGGCAGAGGAGGGCCGGGGAATGAGCAGTTCTTC.

The chain recombines TRBV28 with TRBJ1-2, with 8 bases that match TRBD1. The CDR3 loop spans 13 amino acids. After removal of 8 bases from V and 5 bases from J, the junction contained 7 bases not matched to a gene. From germline, CDR1 is MDHEN and CDR2 SYDVKM. The chain's CDR3 is CASVSGDRYGYTF. CDR3 sequence (DNA): TGTGCCAGCGTATCAGGGGACAGGTATGGCTACACCTTC.

J is TRBJ1-2 and V is TRBV6-6, with TRBD1 matching over 8 bases. J was trimmed by 2 bases and V by 6 bases; bases with no gene match: 5. Germline assignment: CDR1 MNHNY and CDR2 SVGAGI (reference sequence). This CDR3 is 14 amino acids long. The CDR3 loop reads CASSTGQGNYGYTF. The CDR3 region has the DNA TGTGCCAGCAGCACCGGACAGGGAAACTATGGCTACACCTTC.

The chain is built from TRBV4-3 and TRBJ2-7; TRBD2 aligns across 12 bases. The CDR3 has 16 amino acids. The germline CDR1 and CDR2 sequences are LGHNA and YSLEER. The ends lost 4 bases at V and 4 bases at J; junction bases unmatched: 8. This chain's CDR3 is CASSRRLAGEVYEQYF. In DNA form, the CDR3 reads TGCGCCAGCAGCCGACGACTAGCGGGAGAGGTGTACGAGCAGTACTTC.

The chain employs TRBV4-2 and TRBJ2-5; 8 nucleotides line up with TRBD2. CDR1 is LGHNA and CDR2 is YNFKEQ in the germline V gene. The CDR3 is 17 residues long. Losses at the gene ends were 4 bases for V and 1 base for J; bases not matched to a gene: 11. The CDR3 DNA sequence: TGTGCCAGCAGCCTTCTAAACCCTGGGACTAGCCAAGAGACCCAGTACTTC. It specifies CASSLLNPGTSQETQYF.

The chain joins TRBV11-3 to TRBJ2-2; no firm D call. V dropped 5 bases and J dropped 7 bases, with 11 bases sitting between them. The length of the CDR3 is 13 residues. CDR1 is SGHNT and CDR2 is YENEEA in the germline V gene. The CDR3 region is CASSPGTVGELFF. CDR3 coding DNA: TGTGCCAGCAGCCCTGGTACGGTCGGGGAGCTGTTTTTT.